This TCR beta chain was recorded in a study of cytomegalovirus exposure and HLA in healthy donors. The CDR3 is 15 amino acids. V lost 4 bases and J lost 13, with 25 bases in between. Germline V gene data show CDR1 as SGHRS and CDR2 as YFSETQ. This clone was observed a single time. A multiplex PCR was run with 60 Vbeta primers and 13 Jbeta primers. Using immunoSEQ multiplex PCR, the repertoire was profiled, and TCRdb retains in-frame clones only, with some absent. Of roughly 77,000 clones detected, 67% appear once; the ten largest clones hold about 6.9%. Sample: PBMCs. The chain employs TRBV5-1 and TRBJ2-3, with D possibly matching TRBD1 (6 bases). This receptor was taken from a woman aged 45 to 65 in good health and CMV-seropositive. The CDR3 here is CASSRRWATEGGEYF. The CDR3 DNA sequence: TGCGCCAGCAGCCGACGGTGGGCCACCGAAGGGGGTGAGTATTTT.